The 19 T cell receptor beta chains in this list originate from one sample, sequenced in a study of regulatory T cells in long-lasting Graves disease. Time point noted: newly diagnosed GD, antithyroid drugs for less than 3 months. TCR sequences were obtained from RNA taken from PBMCs. Combining iRepertoire HTBI primers with Arm-PCR of CDR3 regions, the authors built TCR beta libraries. TCRdb recomputed calls from the multiplex PCR reads with MiXCR, one row per CDR3 protein. The repertoire holds about 440,000 distinct CDR3 sequences, with 15% as singletons. These data also formed part of another study, on T cells in Graves' hyperthyroidism and ophthalmopathy.

Sequences were derived from peripheral blood mononuclear cells (PBMCs), sampled at new diagnosis, from a patient treated with antithyroid drugs. Every receptor here comes from a woman aged 25 to 39 with Graves disease.

This clonotype has a count of ten or more. V gene TRBV3-1 combines with J gene TRBJ2-3; no clear D. V was trimmed by 3 bases and J by 9 bases, leaving 16 bases between them. This CDR3 contains 14 residues. Per germline, CDR1 LGHDT and CDR2 YNNKEL (reference sequence). CDR3 nucleotide sequence: TGTGCCAGCAGCCAGACGACCCCACAGATAACGCAGTATTTT. Translating gives CASSQTTPQITQYF.

This clonotype was detected once. The chain is built from TRBV12-3 or TRBV12-4 and TRBJ2-1; the D is unclear. Trimming stripped 6 bases from V and 9 bases from J, with 12 bases between. This CDR3 has 12 amino acids. CDR3 bases: TGTGCCAGCAGCGCGAGCGAGAGTGAGCAGTTCTTC. It encodes CASSASESEQFF.

This clonotype was seen repeatedly, ten times or more. The chain joins TRBV11-2 to TRBJ1-1, with 8 bases fitting TRBD1. CDR3 length equals 14 residues. Trimming at V came to 5 bases and at J to 5 bases, leaving 7 bases not matched to a gene. Germline values: CDR1 SGHAT, CDR2 FQNNGV. This chain's CDR3 is CASSRTGLLTEAFF. CDR3 nucleotides: TGTGCCAGCAGCCGGACAGGGCTTTTAACTGAAGCTTTCTTT.

This clonotype appeared many times. The V and J genes are TRBV18 and TRBJ2-1; D is possibly TRBD1 (6 bases). Germline CDR1 is KGHSH and CDR2 is LQKENI. The ends were cut back, 4 bases at V and 8 bases at J, with 15 bases in the middle. The CDR3 runs to 14 residues. The CDR3 protein is CASSLWTEADEQFF. The CDR3 nucleotides are TGTGCCAGCTCACTATGGACAGAGGCAGATGAGCAGTTCTTC.

This clonotype was recorded many times. The V call is TRBV19, the J call TRBJ1-1, with a weak D call TRBD1 (5 bases). The CDR3 covers 15 residues. Trimming removed 5 bases from V and 4 bases from J, with 17 bases in between. Germline assignment: CDR1 LNHDA and CDR2 SQIVND (reference sequence). For the CDR3, the DNA is TGTGCCAGTAGTTCGTCTGCGGGGCGGAGCACTGAAGCTTTCTTT. It translates to CASSSSAGRSTEAFF.

This clonotype came up a few times. The chain has TRBV24-1 and TRBJ1-1; no definite D call. The V end lost 3 bases, the J end lost 0 bases, and 10 bases lay between the germline ends. The germline V gene encodes CDR1 KGHDR and CDR2 SFDVKD. The CDR3 consists of 15 residues. In DNA form, the CDR3 reads TGTGCCACCAGTGATCCCCGACCCATGAACACTGAAGCTTTCTTT. Translating gives CATSDPRPMNTEAFF.

The sample holds many counts of this clonotype. V gene TRBV3-1 combines with J gene TRBJ2-7; TRBD2 aligns across 9 bases. The CDR3 runs to 15 residues. With V trimmed by 0 bases and J by 6 bases, 6 bases remained unmatched. Germline V gene data show CDR1 as LGHDT and CDR2 as YNNKEL (reference sequence). CDR3 region: CASSQDRREGREQYF. The CDR3, as DNA: TGTGCCAGCAGCCAAGACCGGCGGGAGGGCCGCGAGCAGTACTTC.

The chain carries TRBV9 and TRBJ2-7; 7 bases line up with TRBD1. The CDR3 has 14 residues. V shed 4 bases, J shed 1 base, and the junction held 5 bases outside the gene matches. CDR1 SGDLS and CDR2 YYNGEE come from the germline V gene. The CDR3 region is CASSPGGDSYEQYF. Written as DNA, the CDR3 is TGTGCCAGCAGCCCAGGGGGTGATTCCTACGAGCAGTACTTC.

For this clonotype: A much larger clone sits a single nucleotide away, making a read error possible. The chain uses TRBV20-1 and TRBJ2-1, with 10 nucleotides matching TRBD2. This CDR3 has 14 residues. The V and J ends lost 6 bases and 4 bases, in that order; junction bases with no gene match: 6. Germline V gene data show CDR1 as DFQATT and CDR2 as SNEGSKA (reference sequence). CDR3 loop: CSAQTSGQYNEQFF. CDR3 nucleotides: TGCAGTGCACAGACTAGCGGGCAATACAATGAGCAGTTCTTC.

In this sample, this clonotype turned up many times. This chain's CDR3 is CASSPHRRDTQYF. In nucleotides, the CDR3 is TGTGCCAGCAGCCCCCACCGGCGGGATACGCAGTATTTT. The chain has TRBV7-3 and TRBJ2-3; D is undetermined. The CDR3 contains 13 residues. Germline CDR1 reads SGHTA; CDR2 reads FQGTGA. V was clipped by 5 bases and J by 6 bases, with 12 bases between them.

This clonotype was found many times. CDR3 coding DNA: TGTGCCAGCAGTGAGATCGGGGGTATGAAGTCCTACAATGAGCAGTTCTTC. Its protein product is CASSEIGGMKSYNEQFF. This rearrangement joins TRBV2 to TRBJ2-1; D might be TRBD2 (6 bases). From germline, CDR1 is SNHLY and CDR2 FYNNEI. The CDR3 is 17 residues long. V lost 3 bases to trimming and J lost 1 base, with 16 bases between them.

The rearrangement links TRBV19 to TRBJ1-1; the D is unclear. V lost 4 bases and J lost 0, with 9 bases in between. CDR1 and CDR2 (germline): LNHDA, SQIVND (reference sequence). CDR3 length: 14 residues. CDR3 loop: CASSTDGMNTEAFF. The DNA of the CDR3 is TGTGCCAGTAGTACGGACGGTATGAACACTGAAGCTTTCTTT.

CDR3 residues: CSARDQSEGYEQFF. CDR3 in DNA: TGCAGTGCTAGAGATCAGTCCGAGGGATATGAGCAGTTCTTC. The chain combines TRBV20-1 with TRBJ2-1, with D possibly TRBD2 on 5 matching bases. In germline, CDR1 is DFQATT, CDR2 SNEGSKA (reference sequence). V was pared by 0 bases and J by 8 bases, with 14 bases between. This CDR3 spans 14 amino acids.

In its sample, this clonotype was seen many times. The chain joins TRBV2 to TRBJ1-1; tentatively, D is TRBD1 (5 bases). Germline lookup yields CDR1 SNHLY and CDR2 FYNNEI. CDR3 size: 18 residues. Trimming took 2 bases from V and 0 from J, leaving 19 bases between them. CDR3: CASSEKVGQAGLNTEAFF. The CDR3 DNA reads as TGTGCCAGCAGTGAAAAAGTGGGGCAGGCAGGACTGAACACTGAAGCTTTCTTT. The full variable domain, with the rest looked up from reference TRBV2 and TRBJ1-1, is EPEVTQTPSHQVTQMGQEVILRCVPISNHLYFYWYRQILGQKVEFLVSFYNNEISEKSEIFDDQFSVERPDGSNFTLKIRSTKLEDSAMYFCASSEKVGQAGLNTEAFFGQGTRLTVV.

The chain couples TRBV29-1 to TRBJ1-1, with a tentative D call TRBD1 (5 bases). Per the germline V gene, CDR1 is SQVTM and CDR2 is ANQGSEA. The CDR3 spans 13 residues. Trimming stripped 1 base from V and 4 bases from J, with 10 bases between. The CDR3 loop reads CSVEGMGGTEAFF. For the CDR3, the DNA is TGCAGCGTTGAAGGGATGGGGGGCACTGAAGCTTTCTTT.

This clonotype occurred many times. The chain carries TRBV6-2 or TRBV6-3 and TRBJ1-1, with D unclear. The CDR3 sequence is 13 residues long. Trimming took 4 bases from V and 4 from J, leaving 10 bases between them. Germline V gene data show CDR1 as MNHEY and CDR2 as SVGEGT. Written as DNA, the CDR3 is TGTGCCAGCAGTTCATGGGAGGGCACTGAAGCTTTCTTT. It specifies CASSSWEGTEAFF.

The rearrangement joins TRBV5-1 to TRBJ2-6; D is undetermined. The V end was cut by 2 bases, the J end by 2 bases, with 17 bases between. CDR1 and CDR2 (germline): SGHRS, YFSETQ. This CDR3 spans 18 amino acids. CDR3 sequence reads: CASSFNVFSGAGANVLTF. DNA of the CDR3: TGCGCCAGCAGCTTCAACGTATTTTCTGGGGCTGGGGCCAACGTCCTGACTTTC.

This clonotype has a handful of counts. V usage is TRBV6-5 and J usage is TRBJ1-4; D remains unclear. CDR1 is MNHEY and CDR2 is SVGAGI in the germline V gene. The CDR3 loop spans 15 amino acids. The germline V and J ends were trimmed by 2 bases and 8 bases, with 15 bases remaining between them. CDR3 region: CASSYGAGGGEKLFF. As DNA, the CDR3 is TGTGCCAGCAGTTACGGTGCTGGTGGTGGGGAAAAACTGTTTTTT.

The chain joins TRBV19 to TRBJ1-1; 7 bases are a match to TRBD1. V lost 3 bases, J lost 7 bases, and 14 bases stayed unmatched. The germline CDR1 and CDR2 sequences are LNHDA and SQIVND (reference sequence). CDR3 size: 16 residues. DNA for the CDR3: TGTGCCAGTAGTATTGGGAACAGGGGACTCCCTAATGAAGCTTTCTTT. This translates into CASSIGNRGLPNEAFF.